The entry below gives a single T cell receptor beta chain sequence along with its context. 13 Jbeta primers and 60 Vbeta primers were used for the PCR. TCRdb's copy holds only in-frame clones and misses some; the assay was immunoSEQ multiplex PCR. The data show some 120,000 clones, around 77% seen once. The data stem from a study of cytomegalovirus exposure and HLA in healthy donors. There are 16 residues in the CDR3. V shed 4 bases, J shed 9 bases, and the junction held 8 bases outside the gene matches. Germline loops: CDR1 MNHEY, CDR2 SMNVEV (reference sequence). Sequencing was performed on PBMCs. The V call is TRBV27, the J call TRBJ2-1; 14 positions agree with TRBD2. This clonotype originated in a woman in her 40s in good health and CMV-seropositive. CDR3 protein: CASSSTGLAGVSEQFF. The CDR3 DNA follows: TGTGCCAGCAGTTCTACGGGACTAGCGGGAGTGAGTGAGCAGTTCTTC.